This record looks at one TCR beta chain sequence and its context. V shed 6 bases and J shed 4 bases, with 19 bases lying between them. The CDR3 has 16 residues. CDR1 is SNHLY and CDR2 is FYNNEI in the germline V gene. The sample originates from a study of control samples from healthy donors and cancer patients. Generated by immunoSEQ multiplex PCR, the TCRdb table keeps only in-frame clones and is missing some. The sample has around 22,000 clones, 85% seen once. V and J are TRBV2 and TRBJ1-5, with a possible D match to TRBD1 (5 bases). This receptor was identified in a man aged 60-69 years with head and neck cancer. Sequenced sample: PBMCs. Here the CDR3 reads CASSHAGGRVNQPQHF. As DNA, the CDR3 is TGTGCCAGCAGCCACGCGGGGGGGAGAGTAAATCAGCCCCAGCATTTT.